A selection of T cell receptor beta chains follows, all from one sample in a study of T-cell memory formation after mild COVID-19. MiXCR, run by TCRdb on the 5' RACE reads, gives a single entry per CDR3 protein. The table lists approximately 490,000 distinct CDR3 sequences, 20% of them singletons. The sequencing input was PBMCs or a T cell subset sorted from them (not recorded which). The receptor source for this set is an adult woman who had mild COVID-19 (a few samples of this study predate the infection). Cell type and time point are not known. Each CDR3 is given with its conserved first and last residue. Fields, in order: clone size, V gene, D gene, J gene, CDR3 protein, CDR3 DNA. D genes are given only for firm matches. Clone size is given for some rows only: seen once, a few or many times, or a class if the clone is expanded.

size: .
V: TRBV9
D: .
J: TRBJ2-5
CDR3: CASSADGAQYF
DNA: TGTGCCAGCAGCGCCGACGGAGCCCAGTACTTC

size: many
V: TRBV20-1
D: .
J: TRBJ1-5
CDR3: CSARGSNQPQHF
DNA: TGCAGTGCTAGAGGTTCCAATCAGCCCCAGCATTTT

size: few
V: TRBV20-1
D: .
J: TRBJ2-3
CDR3: CSARDPSTGTDTQYF
DNA: TGCAGTGCTAGAGATCCCAGTACTGGCACAGATACGCAGTATTTT

size: .
V: TRBV9
D: .
J: TRBJ2-3
CDR3: CASSVENSGLTDTQYF
DNA: TGTGCCAGCAGCGTAGAGAATAGCGGACTCACAGATACGCAGTATTTT

size: many
V: TRBV11-1
D: .
J: TRBJ2-3
CDR3: CASSLTGPTDTQYF
DNA: TGTGCCAGCAGCTTAACAGGGCCCACAGATACGCAGTATTTT

size: few
V: TRBV7-9
D: TRBD2
J: TRBJ2-1
CDR3: CASSPRTSGGYNEQFF
DNA: TGTGCCAGCAGCCCGCGGACTAGCGGGGGTTACAATGAGCAGTTCTTC

size: .
V: TRBV9
D: .
J: TRBJ2-1
CDR3: CASMAGLGYNEQFF
DNA: TGTGCCAGCATGGCGGGATTGGGCTACAATGAGCAGTTCTTC

size: few
V: TRBV5-1
D: .
J: TRBJ2-5
CDR3: CASSSDVRGTQYF
DNA: TGCGCCAGCAGCTCCGATGTACGTGGGACCCAGTACTTC

size: .
V: TRBV18
D: .
J: TRBJ2-3
CDR3: CASSPWLESTDTQYF
DNA: TGTGCCAGCTCCCCATGGCTGGAGAGCACAGATACGCAGTATTTT

size: .
V: TRBV11-2
D: .
J: TRBJ1-1
CDR3: CASILRGANLRTEAFF
DNA: TGTGCCAGCATCCTAAGGGGGGCGAACTTGAGAACTGAAGCTTTCTTT

size: .
V: TRBV9
D: .
J: TRBJ2-3
CDR3: CASSAEPGIQTDTQYF
DNA: TGTGCCAGCAGCGCAGAGCCGGGAATCCAAACAGATACGCAGTATTTT

size: few
V: TRBV20-1
D: .
J: TRBJ2-5
CDR3: CSAARGVQETQYF
DNA: TGCAGTGCCGCCCGAGGGGTTCAAGAGACCCAGTACTTC

size: few
V: TRBV7-9
D: .
J: TRBJ2-4
CDR3: CASSPPTGLAKNIQYF
DNA: TGTGCCAGCAGCCCCCCGACAGGCCTAGCCAAAAACATTCAGTACTTC

size: .
V: TRBV15
D: TRBD2
J: TRBJ2-7
CDR3: CATSRSHKTSGRASEQYF
DNA: TGTGCCACCAGCAGATCCCATAAGACTAGCGGGAGGGCCAGCGAGCAGTACTTC

size: few
V: TRBV2
D: TRBD2
J: TRBJ2-2
CDR3: CAWGLADTGELFF
DNA: TGTGCCTGGGGACTAGCGGACACCGGGGAGCTGTTTTTT

size: few
V: TRBV9
D: TRBD2
J: TRBJ2-2
CDR3: CASSVASGMGGELFF
DNA: TGTGCCAGCAGCGTAGCCAGCGGGATGGGCGGGGAGCTGTTTTTT

size: .
V: TRBV6-6
D: .
J: TRBJ2-7
CDR3: CASSYEGSAYEQYF
DNA: TGTGCCAGCAGTTACGAGGGATCCGCCTACGAGCAGTACTTC

size: few
V: TRBV15
D: .
J: TRBJ2-7
CDR3: CATSPRDRVSYEQYF
DNA: TGTGCCACCAGCCCCCGGGACCGAGTTTCCTACGAGCAGTACTTC

size: many
V: TRBV9
D: .
J: TRBJ2-1
CDR3: CASSPGTDNEQFF
DNA: TGTGCCAGCAGCCCAGGCACTGACAATGAGCAGTTCTTC

size: few
V: TRBV6-2/TRBV6-3
D: TRBD2
J: TRBJ2-3
CDR3: CASSYSAPAGDEDTQYF
DNA: TGTGCCAGCAGTTACTCGGCCCCAGCGGGAGATGAAGATACGCAGTATTTT

size: few
V: TRBV13
D: .
J: TRBJ1-1
CDR3: CASSSQTGSTEAFF
DNA: TGTGCCAGCAGCTCTCAGACAGGTAGCACTGAAGCTTTCTTT

size: .
V: TRBV3-1
D: .
J: TRBJ2-5
CDR3: CASSQGHGETQYF
DNA: TGTGCCAGCAGCCAAGGGCACGGAGAGACCCAGTACTTC

size: few
V: TRBV5-1
D: .
J: TRBJ2-1
CDR3: CASSLDAGPNEQFF
DNA: TGCGCCAGCAGCTTGGATGCCGGCCCCAATGAGCAGTTCTTC

size: .
V: TRBV2
D: .
J: TRBJ2-1
CDR3: CASTGPSSYNEQFF
DNA: TGTGCCAGCACCGGACCAAGCTCCTACAATGAGCAGTTCTTC

size: once
V: TRBV7-9
D: .
J: TRBJ2-1
CDR3: CASSLGQGPNEQLF
DNA: TGTGCAAGCAGCTTAGGCCAAGGTCCTAATGAGCAGTTATTC

size: .
V: TRBV24-1
D: TRBD1
J: TRBJ2-1
CDR3: CATSDLGGRLDEQFF
DNA: TGTGCCACCAGTGATTTAGGGGGCCGGTTGGATGAGCAGTTCTTC

size: few
V: TRBV7-9
D: TRBD1
J: TRBJ1-2
CDR3: CASSLRDRDGYTF
DNA: TGTGCCAGCAGCTTACGAGACAGGGACGGCTACACCTTC

size: few
V: TRBV9
D: TRBD2
J: TRBJ2-3
CDR3: CASSPTRTSGATDTQYF
DNA: TGTGCCAGCAGCCCCACTAGGACTAGCGGGGCCACAGATACGCAGTATTTT

size: .
V: TRBV7-9
D: .
J: TRBJ2-2
CDR3: CASSLTGELVGELFF
DNA: TGTGCCAGCAGCTTGACAGGAGAACTTGTCGGGGAGCTGTTTTTT